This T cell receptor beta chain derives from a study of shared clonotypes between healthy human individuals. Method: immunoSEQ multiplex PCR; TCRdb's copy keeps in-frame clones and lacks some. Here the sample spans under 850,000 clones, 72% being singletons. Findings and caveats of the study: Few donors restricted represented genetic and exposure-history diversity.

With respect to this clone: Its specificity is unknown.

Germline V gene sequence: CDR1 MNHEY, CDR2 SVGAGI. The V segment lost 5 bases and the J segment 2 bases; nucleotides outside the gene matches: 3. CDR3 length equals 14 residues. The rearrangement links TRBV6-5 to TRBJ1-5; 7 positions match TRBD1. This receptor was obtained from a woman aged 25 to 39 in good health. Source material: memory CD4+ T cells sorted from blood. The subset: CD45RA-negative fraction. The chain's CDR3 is CASSNTGGNQPQHF. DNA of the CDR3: TGTGCCAGCAGTAATACAGGGGGCAATCAGCCCCAGCATTTT.